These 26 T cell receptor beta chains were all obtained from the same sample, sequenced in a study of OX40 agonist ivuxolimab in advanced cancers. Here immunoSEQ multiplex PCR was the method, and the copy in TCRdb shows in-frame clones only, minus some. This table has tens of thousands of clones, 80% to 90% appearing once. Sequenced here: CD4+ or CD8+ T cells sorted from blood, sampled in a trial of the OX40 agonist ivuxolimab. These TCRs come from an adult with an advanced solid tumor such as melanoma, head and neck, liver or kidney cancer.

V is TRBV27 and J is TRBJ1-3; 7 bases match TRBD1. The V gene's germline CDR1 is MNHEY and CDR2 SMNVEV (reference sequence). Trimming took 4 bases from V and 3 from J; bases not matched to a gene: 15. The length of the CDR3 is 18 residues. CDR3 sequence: CASSSIETGLAFGNTIYF. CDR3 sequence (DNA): TGTGCCAGCAGTTCCATTGAGACAGGGTTAGCTTTTGGAAACACCATATATTTT.

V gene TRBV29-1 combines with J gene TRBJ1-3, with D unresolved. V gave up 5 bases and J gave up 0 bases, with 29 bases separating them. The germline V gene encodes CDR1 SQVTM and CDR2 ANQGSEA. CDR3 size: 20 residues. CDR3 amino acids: CSVTLSTDPGHQPSGNTIYF. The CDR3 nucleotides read TGCAGCGTTACTTTATCTACCGACCCGGGCCATCAACCCTCTGGAAACACCATATATTTT.

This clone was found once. The CDR3 here is CASTHGGPYGYTF. The CDR3 region has the DNA TGTGCCAGCACCCATGGTGGGCCGTATGGCTACACCTTC. J is TRBJ1-2 and V is TRBV7-9; no reliable D call. Germline loops: CDR1 SEHNR, CDR2 FQNEAQ (reference sequence). Trimming stripped 7 bases from V and 5 bases from J, with 14 bases between. The CDR3 is 13 amino acids. Using reference TRBV7-9 and TRBJ1-2 for the parts outside the CDR3, the full variable domain is DTGVSQNPRHKITKRGQNVTFRCDPISEHNRLYWYRQTLGQGPEFLTYFQNEAQLEKSRLLSDRFSAERPKGSFSTLEIQRTEQGDSAMYLCASTHGGPYGYTFGSGTRLTVV.

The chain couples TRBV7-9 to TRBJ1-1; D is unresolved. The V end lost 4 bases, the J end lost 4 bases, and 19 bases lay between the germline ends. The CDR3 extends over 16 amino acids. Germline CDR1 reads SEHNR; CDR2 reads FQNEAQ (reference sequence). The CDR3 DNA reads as TGTGCCAGCAGCTCCAGTATCCAGATTTACGGCACTGAAGCTTTCTTT. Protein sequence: CASSSSIQIYGTEAFF.

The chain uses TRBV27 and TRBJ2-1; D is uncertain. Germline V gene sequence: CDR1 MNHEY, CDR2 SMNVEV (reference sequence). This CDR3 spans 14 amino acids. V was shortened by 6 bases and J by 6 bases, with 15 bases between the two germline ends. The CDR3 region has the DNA TGTGCCAGCAGGGTAGAGGTAGCCGTCAATGAGCAGTTCTTC. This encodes CASRVEVAVNEQFF.

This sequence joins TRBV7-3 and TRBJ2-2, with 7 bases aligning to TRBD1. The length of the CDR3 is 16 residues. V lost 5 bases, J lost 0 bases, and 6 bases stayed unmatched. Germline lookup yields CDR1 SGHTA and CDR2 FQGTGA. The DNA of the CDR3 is TGTGCCAGCAGCCCTTGGACAGGATCGAACACCGGGGAGCTGTTTTTT. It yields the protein CASSPWTGSNTGELFF.

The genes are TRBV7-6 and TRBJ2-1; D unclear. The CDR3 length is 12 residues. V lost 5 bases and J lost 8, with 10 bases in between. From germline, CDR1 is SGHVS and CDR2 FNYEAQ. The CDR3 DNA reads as TGTGCCAGCAGCCCACCGGGCGATGAGCAGTTCTTC. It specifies CASSPPGDEQFF. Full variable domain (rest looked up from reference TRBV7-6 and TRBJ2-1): GAGVSQSPRYKVTKRGQDVALRCDPISGHVSLYWYRQALGQGPEFLTYFNYEAQQDKSGLPNDRFSAERPEGSISTLTIQRTEQRDSAMYRCASSPPGDEQFFGPGTRLTVL.

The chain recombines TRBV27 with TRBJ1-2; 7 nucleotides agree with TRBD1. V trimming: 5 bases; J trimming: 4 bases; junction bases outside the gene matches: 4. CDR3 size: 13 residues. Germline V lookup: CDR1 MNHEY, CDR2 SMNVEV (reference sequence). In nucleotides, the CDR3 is TGTGCCAGCAGTCTACGGACAGGCTATGGCTACACCTTC. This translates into CASSLRTGYGYTF.

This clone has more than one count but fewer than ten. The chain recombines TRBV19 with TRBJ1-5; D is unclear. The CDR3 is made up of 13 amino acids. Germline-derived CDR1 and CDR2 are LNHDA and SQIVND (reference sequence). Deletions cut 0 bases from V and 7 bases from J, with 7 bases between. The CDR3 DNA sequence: TGTGCCAGTAGTATAGATCCCGGCCAGCCCCAGCATTTT. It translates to CASSIDPGQPQHF.

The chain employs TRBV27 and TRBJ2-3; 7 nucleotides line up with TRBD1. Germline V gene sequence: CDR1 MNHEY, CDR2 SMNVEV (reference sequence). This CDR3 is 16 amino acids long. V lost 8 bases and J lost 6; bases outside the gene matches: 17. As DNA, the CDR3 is TGTGCCAGCTACAAGGCTGCCTTGGACAGGAGGGATACGCAGTATTTT. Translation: CASYKAALDRRDTQYF.

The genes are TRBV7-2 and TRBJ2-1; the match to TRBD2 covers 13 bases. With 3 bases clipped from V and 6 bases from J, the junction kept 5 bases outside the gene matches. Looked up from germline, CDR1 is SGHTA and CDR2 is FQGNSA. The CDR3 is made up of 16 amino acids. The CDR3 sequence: CASSFYTSGGANEQFF. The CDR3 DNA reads TGTGCCAGCAGCTTCTACACTAGCGGGGGGGCCAATGAGCAGTTCTTC.

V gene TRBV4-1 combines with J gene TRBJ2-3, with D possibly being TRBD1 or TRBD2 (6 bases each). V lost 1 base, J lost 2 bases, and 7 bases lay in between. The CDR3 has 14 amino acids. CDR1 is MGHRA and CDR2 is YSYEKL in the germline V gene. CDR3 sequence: CASSQGGATDTQYF. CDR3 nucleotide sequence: TGCGCCAGCAGCCAAGGGGGGGCCACAGATACGCAGTATTTT.

The CDR3 DNA reads TGTGCCAGCACCCGAGGGGGGGGCAGCGACTACAATGAGCAGTTCTTC. Translation gives CASTRGGGSDYNEQFF. This chain joins TRBV7-3 and TRBJ2-1; D may be TRBD2 (7 bases). The CDR3 sequence is 16 residues long. The V and J ends lost 7 bases and 3 bases respectively, with 19 bases between them. The V gene's germline CDR1 is SGHTA and CDR2 FQGTGA.

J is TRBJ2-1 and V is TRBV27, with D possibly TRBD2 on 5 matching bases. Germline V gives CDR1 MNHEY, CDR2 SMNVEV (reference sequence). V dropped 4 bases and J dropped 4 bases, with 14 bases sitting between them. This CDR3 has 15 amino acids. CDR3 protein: CASSWRGSPYNEQFF. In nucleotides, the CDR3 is TGTGCCAGCAGTTGGAGAGGGTCCCCATACAATGAGCAGTTCTTC.

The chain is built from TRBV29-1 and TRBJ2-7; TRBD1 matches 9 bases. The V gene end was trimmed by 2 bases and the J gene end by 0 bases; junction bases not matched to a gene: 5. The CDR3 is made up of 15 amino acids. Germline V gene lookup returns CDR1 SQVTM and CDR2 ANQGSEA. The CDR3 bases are TGCAGCGTTGAATTGGGACAGGGCCACTCCTACGAGCAGTACTTC. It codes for CSVELGQGHSYEQYF.

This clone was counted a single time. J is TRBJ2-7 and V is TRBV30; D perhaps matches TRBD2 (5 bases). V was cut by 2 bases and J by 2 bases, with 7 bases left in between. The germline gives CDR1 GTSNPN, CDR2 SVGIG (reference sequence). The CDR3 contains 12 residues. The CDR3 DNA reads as TGTGCCTGGAGTCTCGGGGCCTACGAGCAGTACTTC. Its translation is CAWSLGAYEQYF.

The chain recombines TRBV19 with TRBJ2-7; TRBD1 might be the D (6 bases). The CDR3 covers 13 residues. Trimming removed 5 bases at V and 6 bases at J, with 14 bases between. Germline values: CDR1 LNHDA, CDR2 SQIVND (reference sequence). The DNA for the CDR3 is TGTGCCAGTAGTGCAAGTACAGGGACCGAGCAGTACTTC. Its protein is CASSASTGTEQYF.

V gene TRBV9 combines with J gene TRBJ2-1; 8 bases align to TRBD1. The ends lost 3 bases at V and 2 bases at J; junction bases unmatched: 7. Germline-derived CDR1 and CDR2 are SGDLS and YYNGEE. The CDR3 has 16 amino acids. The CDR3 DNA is TGTGCCAGCAGCGCCACAGGGGGTAGGGCCTACAATGAGCAGTTCTTC. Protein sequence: CASSATGGRAYNEQFF.

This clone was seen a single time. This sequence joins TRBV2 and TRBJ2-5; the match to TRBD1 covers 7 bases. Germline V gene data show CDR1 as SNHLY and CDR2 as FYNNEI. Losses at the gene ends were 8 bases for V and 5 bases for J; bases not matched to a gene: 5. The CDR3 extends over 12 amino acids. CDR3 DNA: TGTGCCAGCGACAGGGCGGTGGAGACCCAGTACTTC. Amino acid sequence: CASDRAVETQYF.

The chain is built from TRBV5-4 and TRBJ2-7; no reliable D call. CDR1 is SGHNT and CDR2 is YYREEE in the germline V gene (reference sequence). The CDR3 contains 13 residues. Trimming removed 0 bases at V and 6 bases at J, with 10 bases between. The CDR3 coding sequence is TGTGCCAGCAGCTTGGACCCCCTGGTCGAGCAGTACTTC. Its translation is CASSLDPLVEQYF.

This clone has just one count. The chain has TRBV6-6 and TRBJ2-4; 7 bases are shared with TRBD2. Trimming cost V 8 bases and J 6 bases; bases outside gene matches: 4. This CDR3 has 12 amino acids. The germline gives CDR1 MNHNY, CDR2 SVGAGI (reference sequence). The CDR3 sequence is CASLGEGNIQYF. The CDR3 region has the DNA TGTGCCAGCTTAGGGGAGGGAAACATTCAGTACTTC.

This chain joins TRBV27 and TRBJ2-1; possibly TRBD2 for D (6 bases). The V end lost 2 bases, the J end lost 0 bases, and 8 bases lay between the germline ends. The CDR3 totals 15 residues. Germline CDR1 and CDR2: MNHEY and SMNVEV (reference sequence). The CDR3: CASSLAGSSYNEQFF. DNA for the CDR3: TGTGCCAGCAGTTTAGCCGGGAGCTCCTACAATGAGCAGTTCTTC.

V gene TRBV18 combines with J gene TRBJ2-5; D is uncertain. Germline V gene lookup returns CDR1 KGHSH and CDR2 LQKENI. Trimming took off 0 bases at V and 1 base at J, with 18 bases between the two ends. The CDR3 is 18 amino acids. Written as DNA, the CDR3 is TGTGCCAGCTCACCACCGGAAGTTACGGTGCCCGGCCAAGAGACCCAGTACTTC. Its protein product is CASSPPEVTVPGQETQYF.

The CDR3 DNA follows: TGTGCCATCAGTCAAACTCCAGTATACTATCACAATGAGCAGTTCTTC. It is translated as CAISQTPVYYHNEQFF. The chain links TRBV10-3 to TRBJ2-1; D is ambiguous. The CDR3 contains 16 residues. Germline CDR1 is ENHRY and CDR2 is SYGVKD. V was shortened by 5 bases and J by 5 bases, with 19 bases between the two germline ends.

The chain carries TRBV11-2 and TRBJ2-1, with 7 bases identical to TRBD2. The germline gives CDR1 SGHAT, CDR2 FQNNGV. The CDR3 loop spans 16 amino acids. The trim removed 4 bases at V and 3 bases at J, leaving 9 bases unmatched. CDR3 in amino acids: CASSSIVASGYNEQFF. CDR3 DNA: TGTGCCAGCAGCTCCATAGTGGCTAGCGGCTACAATGAGCAGTTCTTC.

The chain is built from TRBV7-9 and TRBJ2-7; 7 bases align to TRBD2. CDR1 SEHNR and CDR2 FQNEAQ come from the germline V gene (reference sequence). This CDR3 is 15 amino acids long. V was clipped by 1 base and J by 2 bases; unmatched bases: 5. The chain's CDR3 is CASSLVSSGPYEQYF. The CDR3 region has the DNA TGTGCCAGCAGCTTAGTATCTAGCGGACCCTACGAGCAGTACTTC.